A selection of T cell receptor beta chains follows, all from one sample in a study of vaccination effects on CD4 cells after COVID-19. Clones were sequenced by immunoSEQ multiplex PCR, and TCRdb holds only the in-frame ones, with some missing. The repertoire has around 28,000 clones, around 66% of them found once; the top ten carry 18%. These receptors have no identified antigens. Specimen: CD4+ T cells from PBMCs cultured with SARS-CoV-2 spike peptides, collected before COVID-19 vaccination. The receptors come from a human donor who had a prior SARS-CoV-2 infection. CDR3s include the opening cysteine and the closing phenylalanine or tryptophan. Each record gives: J gene, V gene, CDR3 protein.

>TRBJ2-5|TRBV7-9
CASSALGLGEGYQETQYF
>TRBJ2-7|TRBV5-1
CASSLGTSGTYEQYF
>TRBJ2-7|TRBV9
CASSVGSSLLYEQYF
>TRBJ2-1|TRBV4-2
CASSQDTYNEQFF
>TRBJ1-1|TRBV19
CASSIRSGEAFF
>TRBJ2-1|TRBV28
CASTRGESSYNEQFF
>TRBJ2-7|TRBV2
CAGRASGQGLEQYF
>TRBJ1-2|TRBV5-5
CASSSAFGGVGYTF
>TRBJ2-1|TRBV7-7
CASSLDAGGTYNEQFF
>TRBJ2-2|TRBV20-1
CSASEFGRGSNTGELFF
>TRBJ2-7|TRBV28
CASSFWVAEQYF
>TRBJ1-6|TRBV6-1
CASSQEQGQTNSPLHF
>TRBJ2-5|TRBV5-6
CASSFGTSETQYF
>TRBJ2-3|TRBV6-1
CASSEGNTDTQYF
>TRBJ2-1|TRBV29-1
CSVWGGFQYNEQFF
>TRBJ2-5|TRBV5-6
CASSRGVQETQYF
>TRBJ2-5|TRBV18
CASSPGGHATETQYF
>TRBJ2-1|TRBV9
CASSVVPSGGAGYNEQFF